Listed here is a single T cell receptor beta chain. The CDR3 is made up of 15 amino acids. Germline loops: CDR1 SGHVS, CDR2 FQNEAQ. With V trimmed by 0 bases and J by 5 bases, 6 bases remained unmatched. These data are taken from a study of T cell changes during pregnancy in multiple sclerosis. Measured with immunoSEQ multiplex PCR; TCRdb has only the in-frame clones, and not every one. The data show some 100,000 clones, more than 85% seen once. The material sequenced was peripheral blood, taken in the second trimester of pregnancy. The chain links TRBV7-8 to TRBJ2-5; 7 positions agree with TRBD1. The sequence was collected from a female donor with multiple sclerosis, enrolled in a pregnancy study. The CDR3 coding sequence is TGTGCCAGCAGCTTAGCACAGGGGCGAGGGGAGACCCAGTACTTC. Amino acids: CASSLAQGRGETQYF.